Given below is one T cell receptor beta chain in context. The method was immunoSEQ multiplex PCR; TCRdb's version includes in-frame clones alone and lacks a portion of them. Here the sample spans about 80,000 clones, 90% to 95% being singletons. The data originate from a study of T cell changes during pregnancy in multiple sclerosis. V shed 3 bases and J 3 bases; nucleotides not matched to a gene: 5. CDR3 length: 15 amino acids. Germline V CDR1 and CDR2: SGHTA, FQGNSA. This specimen was peripheral blood, taken before pregnancy. J is TRBJ2-1 and V is TRBV7-2, with 7 positions matching TRBD2. The receptor was isolated from a female donor with multiple sclerosis, enrolled in a pregnancy study. CDR3 in DNA: TGTGCCAGCAGCTTTTCGACGGGGGGCTACAATGAGCAGTTCTTC. Amino acids: CASSFSTGGYNEQFF.